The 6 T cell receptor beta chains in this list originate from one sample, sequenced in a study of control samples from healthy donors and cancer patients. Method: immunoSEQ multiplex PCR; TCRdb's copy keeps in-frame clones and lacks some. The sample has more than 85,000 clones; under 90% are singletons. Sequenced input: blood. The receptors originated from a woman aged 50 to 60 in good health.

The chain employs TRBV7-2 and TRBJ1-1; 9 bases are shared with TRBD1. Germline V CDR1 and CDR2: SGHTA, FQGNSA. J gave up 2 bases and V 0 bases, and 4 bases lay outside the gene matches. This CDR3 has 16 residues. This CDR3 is CASSLALGQGNTEAFF. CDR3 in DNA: TGTGCCAGCAGCTTAGCGCTGGGACAGGGAAACACTGAAGCTTTCTTT.

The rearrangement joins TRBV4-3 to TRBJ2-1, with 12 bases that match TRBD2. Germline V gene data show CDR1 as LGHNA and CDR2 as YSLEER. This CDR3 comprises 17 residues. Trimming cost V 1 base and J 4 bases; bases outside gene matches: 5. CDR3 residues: CASSQVATSGRYNEQFF. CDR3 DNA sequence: TGCGCCAGCAGCCAAGTGGCCACTAGCGGGAGGTACAATGAGCAGTTCTTC.

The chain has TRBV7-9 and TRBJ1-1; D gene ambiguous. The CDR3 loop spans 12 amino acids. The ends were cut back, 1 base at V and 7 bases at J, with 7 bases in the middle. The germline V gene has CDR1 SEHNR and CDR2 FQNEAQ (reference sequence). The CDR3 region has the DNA TGTGCCAGCAGCTTAGAAGGGTATGAAGCTTTCTTT. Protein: CASSLEGYEAFF.

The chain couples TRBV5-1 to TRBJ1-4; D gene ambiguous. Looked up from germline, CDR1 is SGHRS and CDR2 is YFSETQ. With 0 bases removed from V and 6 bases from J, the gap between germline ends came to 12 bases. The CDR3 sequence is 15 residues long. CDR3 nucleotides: TGCGCCAGCAGCTTGGGCGGGCGGCTGGATGAAAAACTGTTTTTT. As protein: CASSLGGRLDEKLFF.

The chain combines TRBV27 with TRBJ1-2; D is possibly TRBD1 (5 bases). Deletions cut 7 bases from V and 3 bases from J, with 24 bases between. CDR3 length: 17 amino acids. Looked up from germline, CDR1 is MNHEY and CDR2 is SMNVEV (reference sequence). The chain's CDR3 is CASKSDGGPGRDYGYTF. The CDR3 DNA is TGTGCCAGCAAAAGCGATGGGGGTCCGGGCCGGGACTATGGCTACACCTTC.

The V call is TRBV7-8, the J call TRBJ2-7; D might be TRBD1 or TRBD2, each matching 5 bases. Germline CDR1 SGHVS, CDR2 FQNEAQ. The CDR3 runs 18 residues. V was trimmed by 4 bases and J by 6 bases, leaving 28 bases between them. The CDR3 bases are TGTGCCAGCAGCTCCGGCCGGGATAAGGACCGACAGACAAGCGAGCAGTACTTC. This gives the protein CASSSGRDKDRQTSEQYF.